The entry below describes one T cell receptor beta chain. Profiled with immunoSEQ multiplex PCR; TCRdb holds only in-frame clones, not every one. This table has 110,000 to 150,000 clones, around four fifths appearing once. These data originate in a study of blood T cell repertoires in COVID-19. Study-wide background: The samples span acute and convalescent COVID-19 from the United States, Italy and Spain.

Which cohort a participant joined came from the clinical history participants gave. The CDR3 has 13 amino acids. Looked up from germline, CDR1 is MGHRA and CDR2 is YSYEKL. V lost 1 base, J lost 8 bases, and 9 bases lay in between. The clonotype comes from a woman between 35 and 50 years old who had recovered from COVID-19. This chain joins TRBV4-1 and TRBJ2-1, with D maybe TRBD2 (5 bases). The sequencing input was PBMCs or T cells enriched from blood (not recorded which). The CDR3 sequence is CASSQALRDEQFF. CDR3 nucleotide sequence: TGCGCCAGCAGCCAAGCTTTGAGGGATGAGCAGTTCTTC.